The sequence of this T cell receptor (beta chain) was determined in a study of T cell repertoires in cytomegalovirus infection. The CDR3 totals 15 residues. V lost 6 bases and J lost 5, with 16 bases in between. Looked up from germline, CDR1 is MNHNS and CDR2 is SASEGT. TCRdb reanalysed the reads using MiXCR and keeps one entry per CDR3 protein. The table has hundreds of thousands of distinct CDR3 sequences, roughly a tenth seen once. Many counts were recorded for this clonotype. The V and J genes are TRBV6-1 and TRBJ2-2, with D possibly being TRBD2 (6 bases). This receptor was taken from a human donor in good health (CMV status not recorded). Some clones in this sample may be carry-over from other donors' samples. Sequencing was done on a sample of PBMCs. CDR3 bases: TGTGCCAGCAGACGGGACTCCCGGGGTACCGGGGAGCTGTTTTTT. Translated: CASRRDSRGTGELFF.